Here is one TCR beta chain with its context. This specimen belongs to a study of blood T cell repertoires in COVID-19. Here immunoSEQ multiplex PCR was the method, and the copy in TCRdb shows in-frame clones only, minus some. The sample has over 300,000 clones, 70% to 90% seen once. CDR3 length: 15 residues. V gave up 12 bases and J gave up 3 bases, with 20 bases separating them. Germline V gene data show CDR1 as KGHDR and CDR2 as SFDVKD. Membership in each cohort depended on participant-reported clinical history. The chain links TRBV24-1 to TRBJ1-5, with D uncertain. Sequencing was carried out using PBMCs or T cells enriched from blood (not recorded which). This sequence originates from a woman between 40 and 55 years old who had recovered from COVID-19. The CDR3 DNA reads TGTGCCCCATCTGTCGGCGGGCGGTACAATCAGCCCCAGCATTTT. Its translation is CAPSVGGRYNQPQHF.